Here is one T cell receptor beta chain with its context. Its antigen is unknown. The CDR3 is 13 residues long. V was clipped by 3 bases and J by 3 bases, with 6 bases between them. Germline values: CDR1 KGHSH, CDR2 LQKENI. PCR employed 60 Vbeta and 13 Jbeta primers. The method was immunoSEQ multiplex PCR; TCRdb's version includes in-frame clones alone and lacks a portion of them. The data contain about 270,000 clones, just over 70% of them seen just once; the ten biggest clones take up approximately 2.1%. The record originates from a study of cytomegalovirus exposure and HLA in healthy donors. Study as a whole: One earlier analysis, a look at roughly 170 million T cells, found around 110 million unique TCR beta sequences. Findings of the study overall: Fewer N-insertions (relative to the roughly 630-donor mean) were reportedly seen in an Asian-associated ancestry cluster in a later analysis. TCR association rates varied by HLA locus in a later analysis, with DRB1 highest and HLA-C lowest.

There were likely unrecorded immune exposures, though donors were nominally healthy when sampled. The V call is TRBV18, the J call TRBJ1-5; D not certain. Sample: PBMCs. The clonotype was recovered from a female donor in good health and CMV-seronegative. The CDR3 region is CASSPSTNQPQHF. DNA for the CDR3: TGTGCCAGCTCACCTTCTACCAATCAGCCCCAGCATTTT. The full variable domain, completed using reference TRBV18 and TRBJ1-5, is NAGVMQNPRHLVRRRGQEARLRCSPMKGHSHVYWYRQLPEEGLKFMVYLQKENIIDESGMPKERFSAEFPKEGPSILRIQQVVRGDSAAYFCASSPSTNQPQHFGDGTRLSIL.